Listed below are T cell receptor beta chains from one sample, sequenced in a study of regulatory T cells in long-lasting Graves disease. TCRdb fed the multiplex PCR reads into MiXCR, producing one record per CDR3 protein. Among some 490,000 distinct CDR3 sequences listed, more than 10% were seen once. This sample was shared with a second study, whose subject was T cells in Graves' hyperthyroidism and ophthalmopathy.

The sample consisted of peripheral blood mononuclear cells (PBMCs), taken at new diagnosis, from a patient treated with antithyroid drugs. The source is a woman aged 30 to 39 with Graves disease. Both conserved end residues are part of each CDR3. D genes are given only for firm matches. Clone size is stated in some rows and not others, as once, few, many or a class when expanded.

>TRBV30|-|few|TRBJ1-2
CAWSPQGYYGYTF
TGTGCCTGGAGCCCACAGGGTTACTATGGCTACACCTTC
>TRBV28|-|many|TRBJ1-4
CASSPWTATNEKLFF
TGTGCCAGCAGTCCCTGGACGGCAACTAATGAAAAACTGTTTTTT
>TRBV5-1|-|few|TRBJ2-3
CASSFGFADTQYF
TGCGCCAGCAGCTTTGGGTTCGCAGATACGCAGTATTTT
>TRBV2|-|many|TRBJ2-7
CASSDGRPYEQYF
TGTGCCAGCAGTGACGGACGGCCCTACGAGCAGTACTTC
>TRBV7-2|TRBD2|many|TRBJ2-7
CASSLGLAGHFSYEQYF
TGTGCCAGCAGCTTAGGGCTAGCGGGTCACTTCTCCTACGAGCAGTACTTC
>TRBV27|-|many|TRBJ2-3
CASSRKQYF
TGTGCCAGCAGCCGAAAGCAGTATTTT
>TRBV18|-|-|TRBJ2-6
CASSPPWGLGLSGANVLTF
TGTGCCAGCTCACCACCGTGGGGGCTAGGCTTATCTGGGGCCAACGTCCTGACTTTC
>TRBV20-1|-|many|TRBJ2-3
CSARGLDYSTDTQYF
TGCAGTGCTAGGGGCCTTGATTATAGCACAGATACGCAGTATTTT
>TRBV27|TRBD2|-|TRBJ2-1
CASSLGRGLHEQFF
TGTGCCAGCAGTTTAGGGCGGGGGTTACACGAGCAGTTCTTC
>TRBV14|-|-|TRBJ2-5
CASSRHITGETQYF
TGTGCCAGCAGCCGACACATAACTGGGGAGACCCAGTACTTC
>TRBV20-1|TRBD1|many|TRBJ2-3
CSTWDRGGTDTQYF
TGCAGTACCTGGGACAGAGGAGGCACAGATACGCAGTATTTT
>TRBV7-2|-|few|TRBJ2-7
CASSSGRLYEQYF
TGTGCCAGCAGCTCCGGACGGCTCTACGAGCAGTACTTC
>TRBV28|-|few|TRBJ2-3
CASSFSDLRLPDTQYF
TGTGCCAGCAGTTTCAGCGACTTAAGGCTCCCAGATACGCAGTATTTT
>TRBV7-9|-|many|TRBJ2-1
CAGDRNLYNEQFF
TGTGCCGGAGACAGAAACCTCTACAATGAGCAGTTCTTC
>TRBV18|-|many|TRBJ2-3
CASSPWKITDTQYF
TGTGCCAGCTCACCATGGAAGATCACAGATACGCAGTATTTT
>TRBV19|-|many|TRBJ2-5
CASRGVLRGVQETQYF
TGTGCCAGTAGAGGGGTCCTCCGAGGGGTCCAAGAGACCCAGTACTTC
>TRBV11-2|TRBD1|many|TRBJ1-4
CASSLEGQGSEKLFF
TGTGCCAGCAGCTTAGAGGGACAGGGTAGTGAAAAACTGTTTTTT
>TRBV28|TRBD1|many|TRBJ1-5
CASKNRGGSNQPQHF
TGTGCCAGCAAGAACAGGGGTGGTTCCAATCAGCCCCAGCATTTT
>TRBV2|-|many|TRBJ1-2
CASSGYTF
TGTGCCAGCAGTGGCTACACCTTC
>TRBV3-1|TRBD1|many|TRBJ2-1
CASSPDRGWDSEQFF
TGTGCCAGCAGCCCCGACAGGGGGTGGGATTCTGAGCAGTTCTTC
>TRBV30|-|many|TRBJ2-1
CAWSPSWGGNEQFF
TGTGCCTGGAGTCCTTCTTGGGGAGGCAATGAGCAGTTCTTC
>TRBV20-1|-|many|TRBJ1-1
CSATLDGPSIAEAFF
TGCAGTGCTACCCTCGATGGTCCCTCTATTGCTGAAGCTTTCTTT
>TRBV28|TRBD1|many|TRBJ1-2
CASSLTARGFLEGYTF
TGTGCCAGCAGTTTAACGGCCAGGGGGTTCCTAGAGGGCTACACCTTC
>TRBV18|TRBD1|-|TRBJ1-3
CASSPSGQAGNAIYF
TGTGCCAGCTCACCAAGCGGACAGGCTGGAAACGCCATATATTTT
>TRBV2|-|many|TRBJ2-7
CASSSTSGAEQYF
TGTGCCAGCAGTTCCACGTCTGGTGCGGAGCAGTACTTC
>TRBV15|-|few|TRBJ1-1
CATSRDRVRGVEAFF
TGTGCCACCAGCAGAGATCGCGTTAGGGGCGTTGAAGCTTTCTTT
>TRBV27|-|-|TRBJ2-3
CASSLLSAVGPDTQYF
TGTGCCAGCAGTTTATTATCGGCGGTGGGACCAGATACGCAGTATTTT
>TRBV27|-|many|TRBJ1-4
CASRSGQPTNEKLFF
TGTGCCAGCAGGTCGGGGCAGCCAACTAATGAAAAACTGTTTTTT
>TRBV19|TRBD2|many|TRBJ2-2
CASRDLAGRGRELFF
TGTGCCAGTAGGGATCTAGCGGGGAGGGGCCGGGAGCTGTTTTTT
>TRBV28|-|many|TRBJ2-1
CASRPTGPTKPQFF
TGTGCCAGCAGACCAACGGGGCCGACAAAGCCGCAGTTCTTC
>TRBV20-1|-|many|TRBJ2-3
CSARGRLPGEGTDTQYF
TGCAGTGCTAGGGGGAGACTACCGGGAGAGGGAACAGATACGCAGTATTTT
>TRBV20-1|TRBD2|many|TRBJ2-7
CSARVGTKTYEQYF
TGCAGTGCTAGAGTCGGGACTAAGACCTACGAGCAGTACTTC
>TRBV2|-|many|TRBJ1-4
CASKKSATNEKLFF
TGTGCCAGCAAAAAAAGCGCAACTAATGAAAAACTGTTTTTT
>TRBV7-2|-|many|TRBJ1-1
CASSIRINTEAFF
TGTGCCAGCAGCATCAGGATCAACACTGAAGCTTTCTTT
>TRBV29-1|-|many|TRBJ1-5
CSTPWRYSNQPQHF
TGCAGCACCCCTTGGCGTTATAGCAATCAGCCCCAGCATTTT
>TRBV7-9|-|many|TRBJ2-3
CAVAPGAYTQYF
TGTGCCGTAGCTCCCGGGGCCTATACGCAGTATTTT
>TRBV7-6|TRBD1|few|TRBJ2-7
CASSPRPGQPSEQYF
TGTGCCAGCAGCCCGAGACCGGGACAGCCCTCGGAGCAGTACTTC
>TRBV7-9|TRBD2|many|TRBJ2-1
CASSLGLAEYNEQFF
TGTGCCAGCAGCTTGGGACTAGCGGAGTACAATGAGCAGTTCTTC
>TRBV12-5|-|many|TRBJ1-6
CARGVWGLMGSYNSPLHF
TGTGCTAGAGGGGTTTGGGGCCTCATGGGCTCCTATAATTCACCCCTCCACTTT
>TRBV7-2|-|many|TRBJ2-3
CASSRAVTSTDTQYF
TGTGCCAGCAGCCGAGCGGTGACTAGCACAGATACGCAGTATTTT
>TRBV9|-|many|TRBJ1-6
CATPRGVNSPLHF
TGTGCCACCCCAAGGGGGGTGAATTCACCCCTCCACTTT
>TRBV6-1|-|many|TRBJ1-5
CASRDYLGDQPQHF
TGTGCCAGCAGGGATTACTTGGGGGATCAGCCCCAGCATTTT